This paragraph covers one T cell receptor (beta chain) sequence. Germline V gives CDR1 MDHEN, CDR2 SYDVKM. V lost 10 bases, J lost 7 bases, and 16 bases stayed unmatched. The CDR3 is 16 amino acids. The TCR beta CDR3 regions underwent amplification using RNA transcripts as the source. When the TCR CDR3 underwent first-round RT-PCR, the HTBI primer set was used. TCRdb processed the multiplex PCR reads anew with MiXCR; each CDR3 protein has one entry. The table lists about 320,000 distinct CDR3 sequences, 16% of them singletons. This sample was included in a study of T cells in Graves' hyperthyroidism and ophthalmopathy.

Specimen: blood. This chain links TRBV28 with TRBJ1-6, with 7 positions matching TRBD1. This clonotype originated in a man aged 25-45 years with Graves' hyperthyroidism. The CDR3 loop reads CATSRGGGWANSPLHF. The CDR3 nucleotides read TGTGCCACATCCAGGGGGGGGGGGTGGGCGAATTCACCCCTCCACTTT.